The present entry profiles one T cell receptor beta chain with its context. As yet, its antigen is unknown. The record originates from a study of cytomegalovirus exposure and HLA in healthy donors. Study conclusions and caveats: The majority of TCR sequences were rare, yet some public TCRs appeared in many donors. As immune exposure information, only CMV serostatus was available. Accurate HLA-A and HLA-B prediction from TCR beta sequences was reported for most subjects. In a later analysis, at a false discovery rate of 0.05, 15,000 to 20,000 TCR beta sequences matched HLA alleles.

V dropped 0 bases and J dropped 2; count of bases not matched to a gene: 3. Germline CDR1 is LGHNA and CDR2 is YNFKEQ. This CDR3 is built from 15 residues. 13 Jbeta primers and 60 Vbeta primers were used for the PCR. Sequencing used immunoSEQ multiplex PCR; TCRdb keeps in-frame clones, though not all of them. The repertoire holds 150,000 to 200,000 clones, with about 70% as singletons. Sequenced material: PBMCs. The V and J genes are TRBV4-2 and TRBJ2-7; 8 nucleotides align to TRBD1. This TCR was sampled from a woman aged 25 to 45 in good health and CMV-seronegative. CDR3 sequence reads: CASSQDETGAYEQYF. As DNA, the CDR3 is TGTGCCAGCAGCCAAGATGAGACAGGGGCCTACGAGCAGTACTTC.